The 28 T cell receptor beta chains in this list originate from one sample, sequenced in a study of blood T cell repertoires in COVID-19. The protocol was immunoSEQ multiplex PCR, while the TCRdb copy is restricted to in-frame clones and leaves out a portion. The sample holds about 250,000 clones, about 83% seen once. Material: peripheral blood. The source is a human donor in a cohort sampled during active COVID-19.

The rearrangement joins TRBV2 to TRBJ1-6, with D uncertain. The V gene's germline CDR1 is SNHLY and CDR2 FYNNEI. The V end lost 10 bases, the J end lost 8 bases, and 12 bases lay between the germline ends. This CDR3 contains 12 residues. CDR3 nucleotides: TGTGCCACTCAGGAGGCCTATTCACCCCTCCACTTT. Protein: CATQEAYSPLHF.

The chain has TRBV27 and TRBJ1-1, with D perhaps TRBD1 (5 bases). Trimming stripped 3 bases from V and 1 base from J, with 9 bases between. The germline CDR1 and CDR2 sequences are MNHEY and SMNVEV (reference sequence). The CDR3 contains 14 residues. The CDR3 DNA reads as TGTGCCAGCAGTTTGAGTCAGGGGAACACTGAAGCTTTCTTT. Translating gives CASSLSQGNTEAFF.

The chain uses TRBV3-1 (or the pseudogene TRBV3-2) and TRBJ2-7, with D maybe TRBD1 (6 bases). Germline lookup yields CDR1 LGHDT and CDR2 YNNKEL (reference sequence). The CDR3 consists of 17 residues. V was clipped by 5 bases and J by 5 bases, with 25 bases between them. The CDR3 DNA follows: TGTGCCAGCAGCTTTCGCCCCCCACAGGGAGTTAGCCACGAGCAGTACTTC. Protein: CASSFRPPQGVSHEQYF.

The gene calls are TRBV29-1 and TRBJ2-7, with D perhaps matching TRBD1 (6 bases). The CDR3 length is 15 residues. Per germline, CDR1 SQVTM and CDR2 ANQGSEA. The V gene lost 0 bases and the J gene lost 6 bases, with 18 bases spanning the gap. This CDR3 is CSVEDYAGVNGEQYF. CDR3 sequence (DNA): TGCAGCGTTGAAGATTATGCAGGGGTGAACGGCGAGCAGTACTTC.

J is TRBJ1-1 and V is TRBV24-1; D unresolved. Germline V gene lookup returns CDR1 KGHDR and CDR2 SFDVKD. The CDR3 spans 14 residues. Trimming took off 7 bases at V and 1 base at J, with 12 bases between the two ends. The DNA of the CDR3 is TGTGCCACCAGCCCCTCGGAGCGGAACACTGAAGCTTTCTTT. This codes for CATSPSERNTEAFF.

This clone has only one observation. The chain couples TRBV4-1 to TRBJ2-1, with 9 nucleotides matching TRBD2. Germline lookup yields CDR1 MGHRA and CDR2 YSYEKL. Germline trimming cut 1 base from V and 10 bases from J; bases unmatched to any gene: 8. This CDR3 has 15 amino acids. The CDR3 region is CASSQGVAGELEQFF. Written as DNA, the CDR3 is TGCGCCAGCAGCCAAGGGGTAGCGGGAGAGCTCGAGCAGTTCTTC.

The CDR3 coding sequence is TGTGCCAGCAGCCAATCTATCGATGGGACCCAGTACTTC. It codes for CASSQSIDGTQYF. The chain recombines TRBV3-1 (or the pseudogene TRBV3-2) with TRBJ2-5; D is ambiguous. The germline V gene encodes CDR1 LGHDT and CDR2 YNNKEL (reference sequence). V lost 2 bases, J lost 7 bases, and 11 bases lay in between. The CDR3 is 13 amino acids.

This chain joins TRBV27 and TRBJ2-7; possible D gene TRBD1, 7 bases. CDR1 is MNHEY and CDR2 is SMNVEV in the germline V gene (reference sequence). The CDR3 is made up of 15 amino acids. Trimming left V 5 bases short and J 4 bases short, with 18 bases between. DNA for the CDR3: TGTGCCAGCAGTCAGGACAGGAGGGCATGGTACGAGCAGTACTTC. This sequence encodes CASSQDRRAWYEQYF.

The rearrangement joins TRBV5-6 to TRBJ2-7; perhaps TRBD1 as D (6 bases). Germline CDR1 and CDR2: SGHDT and YYEEEE. The V end was cut by 3 bases, the J end by 2 bases, with 18 bases between. The CDR3 is 16 amino acids. This CDR3 reads CASSSYRVSVTYEQYF. In DNA form, the CDR3 reads TGTGCCAGCAGCTCATACAGGGTTTCGGTCACCTACGAGCAGTACTTC.

V is TRBV6-5 and J is TRBJ1-6; possibly TRBD1 for D (6 bases). CDR3 length: 13 amino acids. The V end lost 6 bases, the J end lost 7 bases, and 10 bases lay between the germline ends. Germline-derived CDR1 and CDR2 are MNHEY and SVGAGI. CDR3 DNA: TGTGCCAGCAGCGGACAGCGGAATTCACCCCTCCACTTT. It translates to CASSGQRNSPLHF.

The V call is TRBV19, the J call TRBJ2-4, with 8 nucleotides matching TRBD1. Germline V gives CDR1 LNHDA, CDR2 SQIVND (reference sequence). Trimming took 3 bases from V and 5 from J; bases not matched to a gene: 9. The CDR3 extends over 16 amino acids. The CDR3 sequence is CASSIGTGSYQNIQYF. CDR3 coding DNA: TGTGCCAGTAGTATTGGGACAGGATCTTACCAAAACATTCAGTACTTC.

This chain joins TRBV18 and TRBJ2-7; D may be TRBD2 (5 bases). The CDR3 is made up of 14 amino acids. Deletions cut 2 bases from V and 0 bases from J, with 8 bases between. Looked up from germline, CDR1 is KGHSH and CDR2 is LQKENI. CDR3 residues: CASSPSGNSYEQYF. In nucleotides, the CDR3 is TGTGCCAGCTCACCATCCGGGAACTCCTACGAGCAGTACTTC.

This chain joins TRBV15 and TRBJ2-3; the match to TRBD2 covers 10 bases. Looked up from germline, CDR1 is LNHNV and CDR2 is YYDKDF (reference sequence). V shed 1 base, J shed 1 base, and the junction held 2 bases outside the gene matches. CDR3 length: 16 residues. CDR3 amino acids: CATSRAGTSGTDTQYF. For the CDR3, the DNA is TGTGCCACCAGCAGAGCGGGGACTAGCGGCACAGATACGCAGTATTTT.

This rearrangement joins TRBV5-5 to TRBJ2-5, with TRBD1 as a possible D gene (6 bases). The germline V gene encodes CDR1 SGHKS and CDR2 YYEKEE (reference sequence). V was shortened by 4 bases and J by 2 bases, with 18 bases between the two germline ends. The CDR3 is 16 residues long. The CDR3 DNA sequence: TGTGCCAGCAGCCCCCTGGCAATGCAGGGGCAAGAGACCCAGTACTTC. This encodes CASSPLAMQGQETQYF.

This chain links TRBV19 with TRBJ1-3; TRBD1 aligns across 7 bases. V was pared by 11 bases and J by 0 bases, with 7 bases of the junction left unmatched. CDR1 LNHDA and CDR2 SQIVND come from the germline V gene (reference sequence). This CDR3 has 14 residues. The CDR3 loop reads CAANRQGSGNTIYF. DNA of the CDR3: TGTGCCGCCAACCGACAGGGCTCTGGAAACACCATATATTTT.

The chain recombines TRBV11-2 with TRBJ2-1; 7 bases are a match to TRBD1. The CDR3 is 15 amino acids. V trimming: 5 bases; J trimming: 4 bases; junction bases outside the gene matches: 8. Germline CDR1 is SGHAT and CDR2 is FQNNGV. DNA of the CDR3: TGTGCCAGCAGCCAGACGAGGGACAGTTACAATGAGCAGTTCTTC. Its translation is CASSQTRDSYNEQFF.

The chain joins TRBV9 to TRBJ1-1; D ambiguous. The CDR3 spans 13 residues. The V end was cut by 4 bases, the J end by 0 bases, with 7 bases between. The germline CDR1 and CDR2 sequences are SGDLS and YYNGEE. CDR3 nucleotide sequence: TGTGCCAGCAGCAGAGGGATGAACACTGAAGCTTTCTTT. Its protein product is CASSRGMNTEAFF.

The CDR3 DNA sequence: TGTGCCAGCAGCGTGCAGGCCGGGGGGCCTGGGAACATTCAGTACTTC. Residues: CASSVQAGGPGNIQYF. The chain employs TRBV9 and TRBJ2-4, with a tentative D call TRBD2 (7 bases). Trimming stripped 2 bases from V and 7 bases from J, with 19 bases between. CDR1 and CDR2 from the germline V gene are SGDLS and YYNGEE. The CDR3 contains 16 residues.

A single count supports this clone. The CDR3 sequence: CASSPPAPVSEQYF. The CDR3 coding sequence is TGTGCCAGCAGCCCACCCGCCCCCGTGAGCGAGCAGTACTTC. J is TRBJ2-7 and V is TRBV28, with D uncertain. This CDR3 is 14 amino acids long. CDR1 is MDHEN, CDR2 SYDVKM, per germline. Trimming cost V 6 bases and J 6 bases, with 18 bases left between them.

Remarks on this clone: The same CDR3 arises from other DNA sequences in this sample as well. This chain joins TRBV30 and TRBJ1-6; D is unclear. The CDR3 consists of 12 residues. Per the germline V gene, CDR1 is GTSNPN and CDR2 is SVGIG (reference sequence). The germline V and J ends were trimmed by 0 bases and 15 bases, with 12 bases remaining between them. In DNA form, the CDR3 reads TGTGCCTGGAGTGTAGGTCCTCGGGGCCTCCACTTT. Its protein is CAWSVGPRGLHF.

This chain links TRBV6-6 with TRBJ2-1; 7 nucleotides match TRBD1. V lost 2 bases, J lost 4 bases, and 5 bases stayed unmatched. The CDR3 consists of 15 residues. Germline CDR1 is MNHNY and CDR2 is SVGAGI (reference sequence). Here the CDR3 reads CASSYGDSGYNEQFF. The CDR3 region has the DNA TGTGCCAGCAGTTACGGGGACAGTGGTTACAATGAGCAGTTCTTC.

The chain employs TRBV5-1 and TRBJ2-2; D is unresolved. This CDR3 region has 13 residues. Germline CDR1 and CDR2: SGHRS and YFSETQ. The V end was cut by 0 bases, the J end by 9 bases, with 9 bases between. The CDR3 loop reads CASSLVRGRELFF. For the CDR3, the DNA is TGCGCCAGCAGCTTGGTGCGAGGCAGGGAGCTGTTTTTT.

In regard to this clone: Its ends do not fully match the called genes, so a read error is possible. This sequence joins TRBV7-7 and TRBJ1-1; D is unresolved. This CDR3 is 14 amino acids long. CDR1 is SSHAT, CDR2 FNYEAQ, per germline (reference sequence). As DNA, the CDR3 is TGTGCTAGCAGCCCGTTAAGTGAGGACACTGAAGCTTTCTTT. Translation gives CASSPLSEDTEAFF.

In regard to this clone: The germline gene is not matched at one end of the junction; a read error may be the cause. This same CDR3 is encoded by further DNA sequences in the sample. The chain carries TRBV19 and TRBJ1-5; 8 bases agree with TRBD1. The CDR3 is made up of 14 amino acids. Germline CDR1 and CDR2: LNHDA and SQIVND (reference sequence). CDR3 region: CASSLTGGNQPQHF. In nucleotides, the CDR3 is TGTGCCAGTAGTTTAACAGGGGGGAATCAGCCCCAACATTTT.

The gene calls are TRBV18 and TRBJ2-3; 9 bases line up with TRBD2. The germline gives CDR1 KGHSH, CDR2 LQKENI. This CDR3 is built from 17 residues. V gave up 3 bases and J gave up 0 bases; unmatched junction bases: 7. CDR3 bases: TGTGCCAGCTCACCTACCGGGACTAGCAGTAGCACAGATACGCAGTATTTT. As protein: CASSPTGTSSSTDTQYF.

In this sample, this clone turned up once. The J gene is TRBJ2-1, the V gene TRBV20-1; D might be TRBD1 (6 bases). Germline loops: CDR1 DFQATT, CDR2 SNEGSKA (reference sequence). Trimming took off 3 bases at V and 0 bases at J, with 9 bases between the two ends. The CDR3 is 14 amino acids. CDR3 sequence: CSASRGSSYNEQFF. As DNA, the CDR3 is TGCAGTGCTAGTAGGGGGAGCTCCTACAATGAGCAGTTCTTC.

This clone was found once. This chain connects TRBV12-3 or TRBV12-4 to TRBJ1-2; no clear D gene. V was pared by 2 bases and J by 8 bases, with 12 bases between. This CDR3 region has 13 residues. CDR3 sequence: CASSLSNQAGYTF. The CDR3 region has the DNA TGTGCCAGCAGTTTAAGTAACCAAGCCGGCTACACCTTC.

The chain is built from TRBV5-4 and TRBJ2-4; 8 nucleotides line up with TRBD1. The CDR3 contains 14 residues. Germline V gene data show CDR1 as SGHNT and CDR2 as YYREEE (reference sequence). V shed 4 bases, J shed 5 bases, and the junction held 5 bases outside the gene matches. In DNA, the CDR3 is TGTGCCAGCAGCATCCAGGGGGCGGAAAACATTCAGTACTTC. The encoded protein is CASSIQGAENIQYF.